Listed here are 2 T cell receptor beta chains from one sample, sequenced in a study of T-cell reconstitution after alpha-beta-depleted transplantation in children. TCRbeta library preparation incorporated unique molecular identifiers. One entry per CDR3 protein results from TCRdb running MiXCR on the PCR reads. Among 700,000 to 850,000 distinct CDR3 sequences, under 20% were seen once, and the ten largest hold roughly 4.8%. The specimen comprised PBMCs, mostly from graft donor cells, sampled 360 days after TCRalphabeta/CD19-depleted stem cell transplant. Receptors originate from a male patient between 5 and 17 years old who had a stem cell transplant for acute lymphoblastic leukemia, so the T cells may come from the graft donor.

V usage is TRBV28 and J usage is TRBJ1-1; D remains unclear. Germline V gives CDR1 MDHEN, CDR2 SYDVKM. The CDR3 has 15 residues. Trimming stripped 4 bases from V and 0 bases from J, with 12 bases between. The CDR3 region is CASSSGGPLNTEAFF. CDR3 nucleotides: TGTGCCAGCAGTTCCGGCGGGCCTTTGAACACTGAAGCTTTCTTT.

The chain is built from TRBV9 and TRBJ2-1; D tentatively fits TRBD1 or TRBD2 (7 bases each). Trimming left V 2 bases short and J 8 bases short, with 11 bases between. The length of the CDR3 is 13 residues. Germline values: CDR1 SGDLS, CDR2 YYNGEE. CDR3 residues: CASSVSGGDEQFF. CDR3 coding DNA: TGTGCCAGCAGCGTCTCAGGGGGGGATGAGCAGTTCTTC.